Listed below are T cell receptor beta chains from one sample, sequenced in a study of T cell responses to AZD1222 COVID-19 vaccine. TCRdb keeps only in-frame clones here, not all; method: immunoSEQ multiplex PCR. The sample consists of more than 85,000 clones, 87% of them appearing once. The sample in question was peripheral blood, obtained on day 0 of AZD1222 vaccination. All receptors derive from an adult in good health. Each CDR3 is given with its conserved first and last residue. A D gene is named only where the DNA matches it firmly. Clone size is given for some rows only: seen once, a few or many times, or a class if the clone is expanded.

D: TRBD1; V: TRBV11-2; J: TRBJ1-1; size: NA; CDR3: CASSSQTGRAFF; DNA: TGTGCCAGCAGCTCCCAGACAGGGCGAGCTTTCTTT
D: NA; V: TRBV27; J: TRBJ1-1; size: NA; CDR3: CASSSRLVTRRVNTEAFF; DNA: TGTGCCAGCAGTTCTCGTTTAGTTACACGTAGGGTGAACACTGAAGCTTTCTTT
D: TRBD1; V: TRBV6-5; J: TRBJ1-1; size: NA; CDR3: CASSYRDREEAFF; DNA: TGTGCCAGCAGTTACCGGGACAGGGAGGAAGCTTTCTTT
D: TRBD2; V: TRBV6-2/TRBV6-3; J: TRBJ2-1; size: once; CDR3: CASSYTSGIYNEQFF; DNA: TGTGCCAGCAGTTACACTAGCGGGATCTACAATGAGCAGTTCTTC
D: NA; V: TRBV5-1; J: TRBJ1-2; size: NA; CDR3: CASSLAGPQDYGYTF; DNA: TGCGCCAGCAGCTTGGCGGGGCCTCAGGACTATGGCTACACCTTC
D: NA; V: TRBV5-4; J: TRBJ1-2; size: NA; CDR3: CASSLGSSANYGYTF; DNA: TGTGCCAGCAGCTTGGGGTCCTCAGCTAACTATGGCTACACCTTC
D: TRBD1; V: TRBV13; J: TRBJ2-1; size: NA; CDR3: CASSLPGQVNEQFF; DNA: TGTGCCAGCAGCTTACCGGGACAGGTCAATGAGCAGTTCTTC
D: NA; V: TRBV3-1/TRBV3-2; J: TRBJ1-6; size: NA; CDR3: CASSGLNSPLHF; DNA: TGTGCCAGCAGCGGACTTAATTCACCCCTCCACTTT
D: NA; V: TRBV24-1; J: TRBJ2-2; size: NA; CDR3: CATSDLWENTGELFF; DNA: TGTGCCACCAGTGATTTGTGGGAGAACACCGGGGAGCTGTTTTTT
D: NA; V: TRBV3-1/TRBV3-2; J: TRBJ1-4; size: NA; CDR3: CASSQGFSATNEKLFF; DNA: TGTGCCAGCAGCCAAGGTTTCAGTGCAACTAATGAAAAACTGTTTTTT
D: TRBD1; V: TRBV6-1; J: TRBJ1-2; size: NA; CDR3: CASSERVGTAYGYTF; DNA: TGTGCCAGCAGTGAGCGAGTTGGGACAGCCTATGGCTACACCTTC
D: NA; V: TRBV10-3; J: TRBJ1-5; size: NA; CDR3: CAISDGTPANQPQHF; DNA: TGTGCCATCAGCGACGGGACGCCCGCAAATCAGCCCCAGCATTTT